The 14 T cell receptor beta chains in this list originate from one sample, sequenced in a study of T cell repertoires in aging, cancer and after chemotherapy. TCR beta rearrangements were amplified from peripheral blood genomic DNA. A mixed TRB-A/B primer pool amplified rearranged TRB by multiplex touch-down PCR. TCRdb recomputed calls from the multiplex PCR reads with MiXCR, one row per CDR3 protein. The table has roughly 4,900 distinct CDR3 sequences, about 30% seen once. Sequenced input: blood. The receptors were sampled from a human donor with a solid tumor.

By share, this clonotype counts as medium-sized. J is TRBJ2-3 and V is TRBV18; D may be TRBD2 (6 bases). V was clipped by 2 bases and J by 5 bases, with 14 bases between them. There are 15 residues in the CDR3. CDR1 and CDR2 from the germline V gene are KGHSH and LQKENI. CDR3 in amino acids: CASSPRDSVGDTQYF. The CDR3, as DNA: TGTGCCAGCTCACCAAGGGACTCAGTCGGAGATACGCAGTATTTT. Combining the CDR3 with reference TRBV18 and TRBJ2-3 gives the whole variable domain NAGVMQNPRHLVRRRGQEARLRCSPMKGHSHVYWYRQLPEEGLKFMVYLQKENIIDESGMPKERFSAEFPKEGPSILRIQQVVRGDSAAYFCASSPRDSVGDTQYFGPGTRLTVL.

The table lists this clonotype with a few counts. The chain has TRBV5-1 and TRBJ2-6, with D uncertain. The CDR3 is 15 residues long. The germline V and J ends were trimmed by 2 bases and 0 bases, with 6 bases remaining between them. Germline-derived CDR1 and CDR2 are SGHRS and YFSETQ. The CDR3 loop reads CASSLTGSGANVLTF. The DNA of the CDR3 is TGCGCCAGCAGCTTAACCGGCTCTGGGGCCAACGTCCTGACTTTC.

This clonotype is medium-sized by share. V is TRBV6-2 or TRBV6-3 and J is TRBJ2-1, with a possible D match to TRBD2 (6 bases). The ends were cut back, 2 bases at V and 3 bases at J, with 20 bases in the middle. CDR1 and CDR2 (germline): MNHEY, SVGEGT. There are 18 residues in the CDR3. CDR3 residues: CASSYEKMAGRDYNEQFF. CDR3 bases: TGTGCCAGCAGTTACGAGAAGATGGCGGGACGGGACTACAATGAGCAGTTCTTC.

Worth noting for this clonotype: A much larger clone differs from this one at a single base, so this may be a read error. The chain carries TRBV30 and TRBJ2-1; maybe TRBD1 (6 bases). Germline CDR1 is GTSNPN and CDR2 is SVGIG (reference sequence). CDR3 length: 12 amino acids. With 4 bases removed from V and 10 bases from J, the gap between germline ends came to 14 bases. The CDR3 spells CAWNTGFYEQFF. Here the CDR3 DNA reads TGTGCCTGGAACACAGGGTTTTACGAGCAGTTCTTC.

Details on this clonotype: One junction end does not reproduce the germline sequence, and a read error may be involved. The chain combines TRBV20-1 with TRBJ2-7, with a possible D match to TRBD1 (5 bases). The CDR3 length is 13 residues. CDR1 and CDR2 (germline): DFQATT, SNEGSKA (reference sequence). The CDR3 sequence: CSATTYQGGEQYF. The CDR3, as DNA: TGCAGTGCTACCACTTACCAGGGCGGCGAGCAATACTTC.

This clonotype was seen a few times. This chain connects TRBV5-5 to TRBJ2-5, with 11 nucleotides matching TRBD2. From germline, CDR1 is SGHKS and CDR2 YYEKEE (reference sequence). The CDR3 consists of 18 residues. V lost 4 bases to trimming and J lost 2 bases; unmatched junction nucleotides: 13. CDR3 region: CASSDLLAGAWGQETQYF. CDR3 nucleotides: TGTGCCAGCAGCGATCTACTAGCGGGAGCCTGGGGACAAGAGACCCAGTACTTC.

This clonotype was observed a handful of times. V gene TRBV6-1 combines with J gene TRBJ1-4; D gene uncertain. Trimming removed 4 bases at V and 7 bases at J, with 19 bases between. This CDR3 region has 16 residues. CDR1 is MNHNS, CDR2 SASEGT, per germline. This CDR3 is CASSVLAPPALEKLFF. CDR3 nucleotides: TGTGCCAGCAGTGTATTAGCCCCCCCGGCTCTTGAAAAACTGTTTTTT.

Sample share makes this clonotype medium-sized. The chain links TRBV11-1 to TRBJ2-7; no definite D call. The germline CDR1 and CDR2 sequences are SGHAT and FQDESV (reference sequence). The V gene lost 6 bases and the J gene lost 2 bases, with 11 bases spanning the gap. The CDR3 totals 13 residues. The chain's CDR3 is CASSSPPAYEQYF. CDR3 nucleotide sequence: TGTGCCAGCAGTTCCCCCCCGGCCTACGAGCAGTACTTC. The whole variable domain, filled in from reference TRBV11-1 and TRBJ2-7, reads EAEVAQSPRYKITEKSQAVAFWCDPISGHATLYWYRQILGQGPELLVQFQDESVVDDSQLPKDRFSAERLKGVDSTLKIQPAELGDSAMYLCASSSPPAYEQYFGPGTRLTVT.

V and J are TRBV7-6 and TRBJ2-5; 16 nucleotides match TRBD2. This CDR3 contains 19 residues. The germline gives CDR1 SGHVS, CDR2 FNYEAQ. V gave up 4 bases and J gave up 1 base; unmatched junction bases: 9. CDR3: CASSSFPGLAGGPQETQYF. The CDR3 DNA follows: TGTGCCAGCAGCTCCTTTCCGGGACTAGCGGGAGGGCCCCAAGAGACCCAGTACTTC. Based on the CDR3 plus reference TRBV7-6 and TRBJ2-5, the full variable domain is GAGVSQSPRYKVTKRGQDVALRCDPISGHVSLYWYRQALGQGPEFLTYFNYEAQQDKSGLPNDRFSAERPEGSISTLTIQRTEQRDSAMYRCASSSFPGLAGGPQETQYFGPGTRLLVL.

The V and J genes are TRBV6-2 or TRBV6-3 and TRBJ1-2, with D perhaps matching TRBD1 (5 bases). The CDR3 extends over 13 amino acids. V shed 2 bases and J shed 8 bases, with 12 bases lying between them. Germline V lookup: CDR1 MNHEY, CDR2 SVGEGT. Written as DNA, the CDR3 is TGTGCCAGCAGTTACAAGGAGTGGGGCGGCTACACCTTC. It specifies CASSYKEWGGYTF.

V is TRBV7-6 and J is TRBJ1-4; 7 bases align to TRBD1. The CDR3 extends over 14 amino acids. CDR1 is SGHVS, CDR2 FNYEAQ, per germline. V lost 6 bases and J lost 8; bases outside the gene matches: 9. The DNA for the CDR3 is TGTGCCAGCAGTCCTGACCCGGGACAGGAAAAACTGTTTTTT. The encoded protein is CASSPDPGQEKLFF. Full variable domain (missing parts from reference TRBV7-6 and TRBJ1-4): GAGVSQSPRYKVTKRGQDVALRCDPISGHVSLYWYRQALGQGPEFLTYFNYEAQQDKSGLPNDRFSAERPEGSISTLTIQRTEQRDSAMYRCASSPDPGQEKLFFGSGTQLSVL.

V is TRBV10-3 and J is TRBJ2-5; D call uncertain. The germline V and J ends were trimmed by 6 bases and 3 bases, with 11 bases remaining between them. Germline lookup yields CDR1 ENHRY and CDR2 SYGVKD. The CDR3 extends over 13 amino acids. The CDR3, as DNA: TGTGCCATCAGAAACCAGGCAGAAGAGACCCAGTACTTC. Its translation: CAIRNQAEETQYF.

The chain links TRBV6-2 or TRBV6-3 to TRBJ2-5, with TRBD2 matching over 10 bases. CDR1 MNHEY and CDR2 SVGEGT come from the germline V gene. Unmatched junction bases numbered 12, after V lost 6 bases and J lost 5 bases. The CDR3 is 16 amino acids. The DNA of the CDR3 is TGTGCCAGCAGCCCCAGCCTAGCGGGAGCGCGGGAGACCCAGTACTTC. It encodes CASSPSLAGARETQYF.

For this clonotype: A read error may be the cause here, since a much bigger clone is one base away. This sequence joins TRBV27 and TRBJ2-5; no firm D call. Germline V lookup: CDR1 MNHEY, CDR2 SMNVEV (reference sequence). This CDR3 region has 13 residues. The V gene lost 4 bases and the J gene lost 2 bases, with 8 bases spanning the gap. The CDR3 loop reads CASSSAPQETQYF. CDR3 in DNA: TGTGCCAGCAGTTCCGCCCCTCAAGAGACCCAGTACTTC.